The 6 T cell receptor beta chains presented below share a single source sample, sequenced in a study of blood T cell repertoires in COVID-19. Profiled with immunoSEQ multiplex PCR; TCRdb holds only in-frame clones, not every one. Of about 40,000 clones listed, roughly four fifths are singletons. Specimen: peripheral blood. These receptors originate from a human donor with acute or convalescent COVID-19. The donor label of this sample is uncertain.

The gene calls are TRBV5-6 and TRBJ1-1, with a possible D match to TRBD1 (6 bases). Germline assignment: CDR1 SGHDT and CDR2 YYEEEE. V dropped 4 bases and J dropped 5 bases, with 21 bases sitting between them. The CDR3 contains 16 residues. For the CDR3, the DNA is TGTGCCAGCAGCCAACAGCCGGGACAATTTACGACTGAAGCTTTCTTT. Its protein is CASSQQPGQFTTEAFF.

The gene calls are TRBV6-5 and TRBJ1-5, with unresolved D. Germline-derived CDR1 and CDR2 are MNHEY and SVGAGI. With 8 bases removed from V and 10 bases from J, the gap between germline ends came to 9 bases. CDR3 size: 10 residues. The CDR3 region has the DNA TGTGCCAGCGGCATTTTACCCCAGCATTTT. As protein: CASGILPQHF.

V gene TRBV4-1 combines with J gene TRBJ2-7, with TRBD2 matching 10 bases. The CDR3 covers 16 residues. CDR1 is MGHRA and CDR2 is YSYEKL in the germline V gene. V lost 4 bases and J lost 5; bases outside the gene matches: 11. The CDR3 sequence is CASSRRLAGAEDEQYF. The CDR3 DNA sequence: TGCGCCAGCAGCCGCCGTCTAGCGGGGGCGGAGGACGAGCAGTACTTC.

The chain links TRBV11-2 to TRBJ1-5; weak D call: TRBD1 (6 bases). The CDR3 totals 16 residues. Germline CDR1 and CDR2: SGHAT and FQNNGV. Trimming took off 3 bases at V and 6 bases at J, with 18 bases between the two ends. DNA for the CDR3: TGTGCCAGCAGCTTGACCGGGGTCACAGGGATTCAGCCCCAGCATTTT. It codes for CASSLTGVTGIQPQHF.

Written as DNA, the CDR3 is TGTGCCTGCGGGAGGGGAGAGACCCAGTACTTC. It yields the protein CACGRGETQYF. The chain combines TRBV6-5 with TRBJ2-5; 9 bases align to TRBD2. Germline lookup yields CDR1 MNHEY and CDR2 SVGAGI. The J segment lost 4 bases and the V segment lost 11 bases, leaving 2 bases of the junction unmatched. The CDR3 runs 11 residues.

The V call is TRBV19, the J call TRBJ2-1, with 11 bases matching TRBD2. Looked up from germline, CDR1 is LNHDA and CDR2 is SQIVND (reference sequence). With 6 bases clipped from V and 4 bases from J, the junction kept 5 bases outside the gene matches. This CDR3 spans 15 amino acids. As DNA, the CDR3 is TGTGCCAGTAGATCAACTAGCGGGGGATACAATGAGCAGTTCTTC. Residues: CASRSTSGGYNEQFF.